What follows are 2 T cell receptor beta chains derived from one specimen sequenced in a study of T cell responses to AZD1222 COVID-19 vaccine. Profiling relied on immunoSEQ multiplex PCR, and the TCRdb table lists in-frame clones only, not all of them. The sample shows approximately 42,000 clones, approximately 88% of them seen only once. Sample: peripheral blood, taken 28 days after the second AZD1222 dose. The receptors were sampled from an adult who received the AZD1222 COVID-19 vaccine.

The J gene is TRBJ1-4, the V gene TRBV6-5; 7 bases match TRBD1. The germline CDR1 and CDR2 sequences are MNHEY and SVGAGI. The CDR3 covers 13 residues. Trimming at V came to 6 bases and at J to 4 bases, leaving 2 bases not matched to a gene. CDR3 in amino acids: CASRGQNNEKLFF. For the CDR3, the DNA is TGTGCCAGCAGGGGACAGAATAATGAAAAACTGTTTTTT.

The chain has TRBV7-2 and TRBJ2-3; 9 bases line up with TRBD1. CDR1 and CDR2 from the germline V gene are SGHTA and FQGNSA. CDR3 length: 15 residues. V gave up 5 bases and J gave up 3 bases; unmatched junction bases: 6. CDR3 residues: CASSERGQGTDTQYF. The CDR3 nucleotides read TGTGCCAGCAGCGAAAGGGGACAGGGTACAGATACGCAGTATTTT. Full variable domain (rest looked up from reference TRBV7-2 and TRBJ2-3): GAGVSQSPSNKVTEKGKDVELRCDPISGHTALYWYRQSLGQGLEFLIYFQGNSAPDKSGLPSDRFSAERTGGSVSTLTIQRTQQEDSAVYLCASSERGQGTDTQYFGPGTRLTVL.